This T cell receptor (beta chain) was obtained from a study of blood T cell repertoires in COVID-19. The overall study: Collection of acute and convalescent COVID-19 samples took place in the United States, Italy and Spain. PBMCs, B-cell-depleted T cells, or T cells were the source of the cDNA or gDNA that made up the material.

Per the original data handling: How many nucleated cells were present was estimated from reference gene primer amplification. The repertoire was sequenced with immunoSEQ multiplex PCR; TCRdb's copy has only in-frame clones and lacks some. The V and J calls and clone size were taken over from that table, and D and trimming were inferred from the DNA. The sample lists roughly 140,000 clones; 88% were seen once. Germline trimming cut 3 bases from V and 5 bases from J; bases unmatched to any gene: 4. Germline V gene data show CDR1 as LGHDT and CDR2 as YNNKEL (reference sequence). The CDR3 runs 15 residues. This clone appeared a few times.

Sequencing input: peripheral blood. The TCR was taken from a human donor in a cohort sampled during active COVID-19. The chain employs TRBV3-1 (or the pseudogene TRBV3-2) and TRBJ2-7; 13 nucleotides match TRBD2. CDR3 coding DNA: TGTGCCAGCAGCCAGACTGGGACTAGCGGGAACGAGCAGTACTTC. This translates into CASSQTGTSGNEQYF.